This T cell receptor (beta chain) was captured in a study of cytomegalovirus exposure and HLA in healthy donors. Across the whole study: Across 350 to 400 genotyped donors, 81% landed in the Caucasian-associated ancestry cluster.

The PCR was carried out with 60 Vbeta primers and 13 Jbeta primers. The protocol was immunoSEQ multiplex PCR, while the TCRdb copy is restricted to in-frame clones and leaves out a portion. The sample yields approximately 100,000 clones, under 85% seen once. Trimming left V 0 bases short and J 0 bases short, with 5 bases between. The CDR3 totals 15 residues. CDR1 is LGHNA and CDR2 is YSLEER in the germline V gene. The gene calls are TRBV4-3 and TRBJ2-2; D unresolved. The specimen sequenced was PBMCs. The clonotype comes from a man in his forties in good health and CMV-seropositive. CDR3 DNA: TGCGCCAGCAGCCAAGACTTCGCGAACACCGGGGAGCTGTTTTTT. This codes for CASSQDFANTGELFF.